The T cell receptor (beta chain) described here comes from a study of T cells in Graves' hyperthyroidism and ophthalmopathy. Germline assignment: CDR1 LNHNV and CDR2 YYDKDF (reference sequence). The CDR3 loop spans 12 amino acids. What was amplified from RNA transcripts were TCR beta CDR3 regions. Initially, a first-round RT-PCR of the TCR CDR3 employed the HTBI primer set. One entry per CDR3 protein, called by TCRdb with MiXCR from the multiplex PCR reads. The sample holds around 660,000 distinct CDR3 sequences; approximately 42% are singletons and the top ten take less than 8.5%. The chain combines TRBV15 with TRBJ2-5; the match to TRBD1 covers 8 bases. The specimen sequenced was peripheral blood or thyroid tissue (not recorded which). The sequence came from an adult man with Graves' disease, either hyperthyroidism or ophthalmopathy (not recorded which). The CDR3 sequence is CSPRTGSETQYF. Written as DNA, the CDR3 is TGTTCCCCCCGGACAGGGTCAGAGACCCAGTACTTC.